The 12 T cell receptor beta chains in this list originate from one sample, sequenced in a study of T cells after yellow fever vaccination. Via MiXCR, TCRdb re-called the 5' RACE reads, giving one row per CDR3 protein. The repertoire includes 300,000 to 400,000 distinct CDR3 sequences, approximately 4% of them detected once, and 20% to 25% sits in the top ten. Sample: PBMCs, taken 5 days after the yellow fever booster vaccination. Receptors originate from a man younger than 30 who received the YFV17D yellow fever vaccine.

In its sample, this clonotype was seen a few times. J is TRBJ1-1 and V is TRBV12-3 or TRBV12-4; maybe TRBD1 (6 bases). V lost 6 bases to trimming and J lost 3 bases, with 14 bases between them. This CDR3 contains 14 residues. The CDR3 DNA reads as TGTGCCAGCAGGCCCGGACAGCCTGACACTGAAGCTTTCTTT. Protein product: CASRPGQPDTEAFF.

This chain uses TRBV15 with TRBJ2-7, with D perhaps TRBD1 (5 bases). The V end lost 1 base, the J end lost 5 bases, and 18 bases lay between the germline ends. The CDR3 extends over 16 amino acids. From germline, CDR1 is LNHNV and CDR2 YYDKDF (reference sequence). CDR3 nucleotide sequence: TGTGCCACCAGCAGAGGCTTGGACATCCAAGCCCACGAGCAGTACTTC. Protein: CATSRGLDIQAHEQYF.

The genes are TRBV7-9 and TRBJ2-1, with D unclear. CDR1 SEHNR and CDR2 FQNEAQ come from the germline V gene (reference sequence). Trimming pared 4 bases from V and 0 bases from J, leaving 7 bases between. CDR3 size: 14 residues. In DNA, the CDR3 is TGTGCCAGCAGCTACGGCCTCTCCTACAATGAGCAGTTCTTC. Translated: CASSYGLSYNEQFF.

This clonotype was observed a few times. The rearrangement links TRBV29-1 to TRBJ2-4; possibly TRBD1 for D (7 bases). This CDR3 region has 12 residues. With 4 bases removed from V and 8 bases from J, the gap between germline ends came to 12 bases. The germline V gene encodes CDR1 SQVTM and CDR2 ANQGSEA. Here the CDR3 DNA reads TGCAGCGTTGGGAGGGGGCGCGACATTCAGTACTTC. Translated: CSVGRGRDIQYF.

This rearrangement joins TRBV5-6 to TRBJ1-2; no firm D call. Germline V gene data show CDR1 as SGHDT and CDR2 as YYEEEE. V dropped 3 bases and J dropped 6 bases, with 15 bases sitting between them. CDR3 size: 14 residues. This chain's CDR3 is CASSSLRVKDGYTF. Written as DNA, the CDR3 is TGTGCCAGCAGCTCCCTTCGGGTCAAGGATGGCTACACCTTC.

The V call is TRBV7-2, the J call TRBJ2-1, with D uncertain. The CDR3 has 17 residues. CDR1 is SGHTA and CDR2 is FQGNSA in the germline V gene. The germline V and J ends were trimmed by 4 bases and 5 bases, with 21 bases remaining between them. CDR3 in DNA: TGTGCCAGCAGCTCCCCTCCCGGTCCTGTGGGTCACAATGAGCAGTTCTTC. Translated: CASSSPPGPVGHNEQFF.

The sample holds many counts of this clonotype. V gene TRBV7-8 combines with J gene TRBJ1-4, with D possibly being TRBD1 (5 bases). The ends were cut back, 2 bases at V and 3 bases at J, with 19 bases in the middle. The germline gives CDR1 SGHVS, CDR2 FQNEAQ. The length of the CDR3 is 18 residues. The CDR3 bases are TGTGCCAGCAGCTTATTCCCGGGTAGTGGGGGAGCTAATGAAAAACTGTTTTTT. Residues: CASSLFPGSGGANEKLFF.

In this sample, this clonotype turned up many times. The chain joins TRBV5-4 to TRBJ2-5; D call uncertain. From germline, CDR1 is SGHNT and CDR2 YYREEE (reference sequence). CDR3 length: 14 residues. V was cut by 2 bases and J by 2 bases, with 10 bases left in between. CDR3 region: CASSLEASQETQYF. CDR3 in DNA: TGTGCCAGCAGCTTAGAGGCATCTCAAGAGACCCAGTACTTC.

The sample holds many counts of this clonotype. The chain links TRBV7-8 to TRBJ1-1; D ambiguous. Germline V gene sequence: CDR1 SGHVS, CDR2 FQNEAQ. This CDR3 is built from 11 residues. V lost 0 bases and J lost 11, with 7 bases in between. The DNA of the CDR3 is TGTGCCAGCAGCTTAGCGTCGACGGCTTTCTTT. This encodes CASSLASTAFF. Full variable domain (outside the CDR3, taken from reference TRBV7-8 and TRBJ1-1): GAGVSQSPRYKVAKRGQDVALRCDPISGHVSLFWYQQALGQGPEFLTYFQNEAQLDKSGLPSDRFFAERPEGSVSTLKIQRTQQEDSAVYLCASSLASTAFFGQGTRLTVV.

This clonotype occurred a few times. The chain uses TRBV4-2 and TRBJ2-1, with D possibly matching TRBD2 (6 bases). The germline V gene has CDR1 LGHNA and CDR2 YNFKEQ. The CDR3 covers 16 residues. V was pared by 5 bases and J by 2 bases, with 16 bases between. The CDR3 nucleotides read TGTGCCAGCAGCGTTGGGGCCGGGGGTCCCTACAATGAGCAGTTCTTC. This sequence encodes CASSVGAGGPYNEQFF.

This clonotype was observed a few times. The chain uses TRBV18 and TRBJ1-4, with a tentative D call TRBD1 (6 bases). Trimming removed 6 bases from V and 3 bases from J, with 11 bases in between. Germline V CDR1 and CDR2: KGHSH, LQKENI. The CDR3 has 14 residues. CDR3 loop: CASSEGVPNEKLFF. The CDR3 nucleotides are TGTGCCAGCTCGGAGGGGGTCCCTAATGAAAAACTGTTTTTT.

In its sample, this clonotype was seen many times. The V gene is TRBV15, the J gene TRBJ2-5; 7 bases line up with TRBD2. The CDR3 runs 12 residues. Germline V CDR1 and CDR2: LNHNV, YYDKDF (reference sequence). The junction had 0 bases not matched to a gene; V was cut back by 3 bases and J by 5 bases. This CDR3 reads CATSRGGETQYF. The DNA of the CDR3 is TGTGCCACCAGCAGGGGAGGGGAGACCCAGTACTTC.